The rows below give T cell receptor beta chains drawn from one sample of a study of OX40 agonist ivuxolimab in advanced cancers. The method was immunoSEQ multiplex PCR; TCRdb's version includes in-frame clones alone and lacks a portion of them. Of approximately 120,000 clones listed, about nine tenths are singletons. Here the sequenced sample was CD4+ or CD8+ T cells sorted from blood, taken in a trial of the OX40 agonist ivuxolimab. These receptors originate from an adult with an advanced solid tumor such as melanoma, head and neck, liver or kidney cancer. CDR3s include the opening cysteine and the closing phenylalanine or tryptophan. A D gene is named only where the DNA matches it firmly. Only part of the rows carry a size: once, few, many, or a class if the clone is expanded.

TRBV2	TRBD1	TRBJ1-2	NA	CASGTGGGYTF	TGTGCCAGCGGGACAGGAGGGGGCTACACCTTC
TRBV30	NA	TRBJ1-4	NA	CAWSMAGVGEKLFF	TGTGCCTGGAGTATGGCGGGGGTGGGTGAAAAACTGTTTTTT
TRBV7-9	TRBD1	TRBJ1-2	NA	CASSSGQRHGYTF	TGTGCCAGCAGCTCGGGACAGCGACACGGCTACACCTTC
TRBV7-2	NA	TRBJ2-1	once	CASSPTRGLDNEQFF	TGTGCCAGCAGCCCGACCCGGGGCTTGGACAATGAGCAGTTCTTC
TRBV19	NA	TRBJ1-5	NA	CASTDSNQPQHF	TGTGCCAGTACGGACTCTAATCAGCCCCAGCATTTT
TRBV7-3	NA	TRBJ2-2	NA	CASSPLGWNTGELFF	TGTGCCAGCAGCCCTCTTGGCTGGAACACCGGGGAGCTGTTTTTT
TRBV6-5	NA	TRBJ1-4	NA	CASSYRWGRADEKLFF	TGTGCCAGCAGTTACCGTTGGGGACGGGCTGATGAAAAACTGTTTTTT
TRBV4-1	TRBD1	TRBJ2-1	NA	CASSQRDSYNEQFF	TGCGCCAGCAGCCAACGGGACAGTTACAATGAGCAGTTCTTC
TRBV7-3	NA	TRBJ2-1	NA	CASSSLTNEQFF	TGTGCCAGCAGCTCCCTTACCAATGAGCAGTTCTTC
TRBV30	TRBD2	TRBJ2-5	once	CAWSAGTSGQETQYF	TGTGCCTGGAGCGCCGGGACTAGCGGTCAAGAGACCCAGTACTTC
TRBV28	NA	TRBJ2-7	NA	CASSLTGGASYEQYF	TGTGCCAGCAGTTTAACGGGCGGCGCCTCCTACGAGCAGTACTTC
TRBV7-3	TRBD1	TRBJ1-1	once	CASSLNGQGLRTEAFF	TGTGCCAGCAGCTTAAACGGACAGGGGCTGCGCACTGAAGCTTTCTTT
TRBV5-6	NA	TRBJ1-1	NA	CASSSVGTEAFF	TGTGCCAGCAGCTCTGTTGGCACTGAAGCTTTCTTT
TRBV5-6	TRBD1	TRBJ2-1	once	CASSWDRANEQFF	TGTGCCAGCAGCTGGGACAGGGCAAATGAGCAGTTCTTC
TRBV10-3	NA	TRBJ1-5	few	CAISGGDSQPQHF	TGTGCCATCAGTGGTGGGGATAGTCAGCCCCAGCATTTT
TRBV6-5	NA	TRBJ1-5	NA	CASRRGANQPQHF	TGTGCCAGCAGGCGGGGGGCGAATCAGCCCCAGCATTTT
TRBV6-5	TRBD1	TRBJ1-1	NA	CASSFSGGGTEAFF	TGTGCCAGCAGTTTTTCAGGGGGGGGCACTGAAGCTTTCTTT
TRBV18	TRBD2	TRBJ2-2	NA	CASSPPRLAGPRGGELFF	TGTGCCAGCTCACCACCGAGGCTAGCGGGACCCCGGGGCGGGGAGCTGTTTTTT
TRBV18	TRBD1	TRBJ1-2	NA	CASTEGQGINYGYTF	TGTGCCAGCACGGAGGGACAGGGAATTAACTATGGCTACACCTTC
TRBV28	TRBD2	TRBJ2-5	NA	CASSFYPTGREGGETQYF	TGTGCCAGCAGTTTTTACCCGACCGGAAGGGAGGGTGGAGAGACCCAGTACTTC
TRBV2	NA	TRBJ2-2	NA	CASSIGGSGELFF	TGTGCCAGCAGTATTGGGGGATCCGGGGAGCTGTTTTTT
TRBV5-6	NA	TRBJ2-1	once	CASSFGLDDEQFF	TGTGCCAGCAGCTTCGGCCTGGACGATGAGCAGTTCTTC
TRBV5-4	NA	TRBJ1-1	once	CASSLRRDSEAFF	TGTGCCAGCAGCTTGCGCAGGGACTCTGAAGCTTTCTTT
TRBV6-1	NA	TRBJ2-5	NA	CASSEDETVLQETQYF	TGTGCCAGCAGTGAAGACGAGACAGTCTTACAAGAGACCCAGTACTTC
TRBV6-5	NA	TRBJ2-2	once	CASSTDSPGELFF	TGTGCCAGCAGTACGGACAGTCCCGGGGAGCTGTTTTTT
TRBV19	NA	TRBJ2-7	NA	CASSRWSSGAYEQYF	TGTGCCAGTAGTAGATGGTCAAGTGGGGCCTACGAGCAGTACTTC
TRBV6-1	TRBD2	TRBJ2-5	NA	CASSETRTSGYQETQYF	TGTGCCAGCAGTGAAACCAGGACTAGCGGGTACCAAGAGACCCAGTACTTC
TRBV19	TRBD1	TRBJ1-6	NA	CASTLDRGSYNSPLHF	TGTGCCAGTACCCTCGACAGGGGCTCCTATAATTCACCCCTCCACTTT
TRBV7-3	NA	TRBJ1-1	NA	CASSSTGNTEAFF	TGTGCCAGCAGCTCCACAGGGAACACTGAAGCTTTCTTT
TRBV5-1	NA	TRBJ2-3	NA	CASSFRETSTDTQYF	TGCGCCAGCAGCTTTCGGGAGACTAGCACAGATACGCAGTATTTT
TRBV11-3	NA	TRBJ1-4	once	CASSAGTTGEKLFF	TGTGCCAGCAGCGCCGGGACAACGGGAGAAAAACTGTTTTTT
TRBV10-2	TRBD2	TRBJ2-1	NA	CASSEVAGRNEQFF	TGCGCCAGCAGTGAGGTAGCGGGACGCAATGAGCAGTTCTTC
TRBV4-1	NA	TRBJ2-1	NA	CASSQWLGLGLRNEQFF	TGCGCCAGCAGCCAATGGCTTGGGCTAGGGTTGAGGAATGAGCAGTTCTTC
TRBV6-4	NA	TRBJ2-3	NA	CASSEETGSTDTQYF	TGTGCCAGCAGTGAAGAAACAGGGAGCACAGATACGCAGTATTTT
TRBV7-9	TRBD1	TRBJ2-7	NA	CASSQGQGDYEQYF	TGTGCCAGCAGCCAGGGACAGGGGGACTACGAGCAGTACTTC